This TCR beta chain was sequenced in a study of human T cells and chemical hapten exposure. The time point here: pre-sensitization, week 0. Documented treatment: therapeutic diphenylcyclopropenone sensitization with weekly scalp DPC. In germline, CDR1 is SGHTA, CDR2 FQGNSA. Trimming stripped 0 bases from V and 0 bases from J, with 9 bases between. The CDR3 has 15 amino acids. MiXCR, run by TCRdb on the RACE reads, gives a single entry per CDR3 protein. This sample carries more than 300,000 distinct CDR3 sequences, around 5.5% of them seen once, and the ten largest clones take roughly 2.6%. The receptor was isolated from a woman aged 50 to 60 with alopecia areata. Some clones in this sample may be carry-over from other donors' samples. This specimen was whole blood, taken in connection with sensitization to the hapten diphenylcyclopropenone (DPC). The V and J genes are TRBV7-2 and TRBJ2-7, with TRBD2 as a possible D gene (6 bases). The CDR3 spells CASSLAGGFSYEQYF. The CDR3 nucleotides read TGTGCCAGCAGCTTAGCGGGAGGATTCTCCTACGAGCAGTACTTC.